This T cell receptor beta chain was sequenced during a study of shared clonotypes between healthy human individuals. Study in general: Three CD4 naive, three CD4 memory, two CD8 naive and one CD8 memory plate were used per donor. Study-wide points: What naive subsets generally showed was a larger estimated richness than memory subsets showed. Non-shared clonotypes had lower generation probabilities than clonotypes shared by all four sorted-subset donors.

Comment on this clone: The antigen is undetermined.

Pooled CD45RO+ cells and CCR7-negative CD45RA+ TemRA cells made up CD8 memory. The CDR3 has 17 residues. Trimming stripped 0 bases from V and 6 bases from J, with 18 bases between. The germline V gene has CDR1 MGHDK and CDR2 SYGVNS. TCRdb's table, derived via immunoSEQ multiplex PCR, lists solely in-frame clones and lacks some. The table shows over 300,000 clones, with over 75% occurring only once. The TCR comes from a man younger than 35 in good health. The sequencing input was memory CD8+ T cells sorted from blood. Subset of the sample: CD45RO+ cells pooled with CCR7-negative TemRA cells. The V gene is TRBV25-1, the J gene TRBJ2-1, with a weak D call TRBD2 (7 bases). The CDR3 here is CASSEYGGARTSNEQFF. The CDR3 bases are TGTGCCAGCAGTGAATATGGGGGGGCCCGTACTTCCAATGAGCAGTTCTTC. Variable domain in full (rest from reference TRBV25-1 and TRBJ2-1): EADIYQTPRYLVIGTGKKITLECSQTMGHDKMYWYQQDPGMELHLIHYSYGVNSTEKGDLSSESTVSRIRTEHFPLTLESARPSHTSQYLCASSEYGGARTSNEQFFGPGTRLTVL.